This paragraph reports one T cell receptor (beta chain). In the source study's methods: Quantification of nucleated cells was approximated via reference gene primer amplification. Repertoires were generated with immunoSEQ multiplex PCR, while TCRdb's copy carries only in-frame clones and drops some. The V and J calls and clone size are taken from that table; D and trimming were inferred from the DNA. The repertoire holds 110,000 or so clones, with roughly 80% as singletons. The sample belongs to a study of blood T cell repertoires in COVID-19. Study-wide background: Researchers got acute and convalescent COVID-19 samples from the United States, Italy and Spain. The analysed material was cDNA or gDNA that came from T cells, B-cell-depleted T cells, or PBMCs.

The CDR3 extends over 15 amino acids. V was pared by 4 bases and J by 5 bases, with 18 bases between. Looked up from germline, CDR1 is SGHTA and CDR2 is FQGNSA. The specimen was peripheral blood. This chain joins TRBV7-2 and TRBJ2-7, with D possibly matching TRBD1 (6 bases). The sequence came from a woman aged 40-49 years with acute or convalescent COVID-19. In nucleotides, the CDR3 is TGTGCCAGCAGCTCCCAGGGACAAACAAACCACGAGCAGTACTTC. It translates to CASSSQGQTNHEQYF.